This record covers a single TCR beta chain. As yet, its antigen is unknown. Random hexamers served to reverse transcribe about 0.45 to 1 ug RNA. The CDR3 of TCR beta was amplified by immunoSEQ multiplex PCR across 54 Vbeta and 13 Jbeta. TCRdb re-called the immunoSEQ multiplex PCR reads with MiXCR, one entry per CDR3 protein. Of over 100,000 distinct CDR3 sequences listed, about nine tenths are singletons. This entry belongs to a study of CD8 T cells in Susac syndrome. Broader study findings: The study recognized that its TCR sequencing and HLA analysis covered a relatively small number of individuals.

The CDR3 length is 15 residues. Germline loops: CDR1 SEHNR, CDR2 FQNEAQ (reference sequence). Trimming removed 3 bases at V and 4 bases at J, with 10 bases between. CD8+ and CD4+ T cells circulating in blood were sequenced for TCR beta. The TEMRA cells underwent FACS enrichment, while the CD8+ and CD4+ T cells underwent negative isolation. The TCR sequence derives from a human donor in good health. This sequence joins TRBV7-9 and TRBJ2-6; D may be TRBD2 (7 bases). Sequencing was done on a sample of CD4+ T cells from PBMCs. CDR3 sequence reads: CASSFGGAGANVLTF. The CDR3 DNA is TGTGCCAGCAGCTTTGGGGGGGCCGGGGCCAACGTCCTGACTTTC.